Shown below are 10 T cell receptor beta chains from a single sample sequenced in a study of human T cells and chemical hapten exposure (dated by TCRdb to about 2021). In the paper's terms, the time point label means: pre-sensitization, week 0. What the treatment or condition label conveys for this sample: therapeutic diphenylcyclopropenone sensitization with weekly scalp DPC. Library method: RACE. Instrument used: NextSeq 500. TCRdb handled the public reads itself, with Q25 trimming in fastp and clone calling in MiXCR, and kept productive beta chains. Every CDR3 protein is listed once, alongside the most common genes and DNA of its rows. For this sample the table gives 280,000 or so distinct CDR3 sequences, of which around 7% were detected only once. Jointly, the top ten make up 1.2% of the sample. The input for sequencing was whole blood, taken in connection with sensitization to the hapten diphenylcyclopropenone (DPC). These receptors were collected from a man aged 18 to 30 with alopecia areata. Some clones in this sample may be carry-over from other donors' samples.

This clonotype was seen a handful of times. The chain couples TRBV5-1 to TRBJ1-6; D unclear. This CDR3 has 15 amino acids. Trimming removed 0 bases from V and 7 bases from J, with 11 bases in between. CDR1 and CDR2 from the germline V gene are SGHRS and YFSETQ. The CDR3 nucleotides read TGCGCCAGCAGCTTGGAGCCAGTTCTCAATTCACCCCTCCACTTT. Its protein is CASSLEPVLNSPLHF.

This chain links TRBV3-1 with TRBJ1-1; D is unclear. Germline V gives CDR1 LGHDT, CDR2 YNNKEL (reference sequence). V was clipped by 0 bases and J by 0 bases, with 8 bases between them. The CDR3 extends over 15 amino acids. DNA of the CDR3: TGTGCCAGCAGCCAAGAGTCCCTCTTGAACACTGAAGCTTTCTTT. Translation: CASSQESLLNTEAFF.

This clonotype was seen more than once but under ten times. The CDR3 sequence is CASSFRDRAIQPQHF. CDR3 DNA: TGTGCCAGCAGCTTCCGGGACAGGGCCATTCAGCCCCAGCATTTT. The chain recombines TRBV5-6 with TRBJ1-5; 9 bases line up with TRBD1. V shed 2 bases and J 6 bases; nucleotides not matched to a gene: 6. Germline assignment: CDR1 SGHDT and CDR2 YYEEEE. This CDR3 is built from 15 residues.

CDR3 amino acids: CASTPLRLYNEQFF. The DNA for the CDR3 is TGTGCCAGCACCCCCCTTAGACTCTACAATGAGCAGTTCTTC. The chain links TRBV6-2 or TRBV6-3 to TRBJ2-1; no clear D gene. CDR3 length: 14 residues. Per germline, CDR1 MNHEY and CDR2 SVGEGT. V was cut by 7 bases and J by 3 bases, with 13 bases left in between.

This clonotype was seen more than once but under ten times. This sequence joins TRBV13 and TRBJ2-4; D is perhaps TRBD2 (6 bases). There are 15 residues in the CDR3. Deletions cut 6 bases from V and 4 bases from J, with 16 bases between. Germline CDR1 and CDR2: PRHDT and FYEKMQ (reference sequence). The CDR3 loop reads CASSPEGLAKNIQYF. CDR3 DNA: TGTGCCAGCAGTCCAGAGGGGCTAGCGAAAAACATTCAGTACTTC.

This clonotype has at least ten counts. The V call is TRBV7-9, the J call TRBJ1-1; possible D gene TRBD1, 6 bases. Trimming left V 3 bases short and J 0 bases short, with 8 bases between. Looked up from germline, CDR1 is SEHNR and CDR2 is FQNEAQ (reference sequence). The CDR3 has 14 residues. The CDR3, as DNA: TGTGCCAGCAGCTTGGACAGCATGAACACTGAAGCTTTCTTT. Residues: CASSLDSMNTEAFF.

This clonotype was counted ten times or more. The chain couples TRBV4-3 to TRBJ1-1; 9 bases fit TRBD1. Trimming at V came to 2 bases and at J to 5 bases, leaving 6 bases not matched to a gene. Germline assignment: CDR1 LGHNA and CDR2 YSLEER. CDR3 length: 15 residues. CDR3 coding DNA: TGCGCCAGCAGCCAACCCGGGACAGGGATGACTGAAGCTTTCTTT. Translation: CASSQPGTGMTEAFF.

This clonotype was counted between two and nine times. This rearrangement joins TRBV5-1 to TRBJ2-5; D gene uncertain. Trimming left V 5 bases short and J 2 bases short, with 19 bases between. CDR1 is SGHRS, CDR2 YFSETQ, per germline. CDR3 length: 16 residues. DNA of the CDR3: TGCGCCAGCAGATTAGGGTCGGACCACCGACAAGAGACCCAGTACTTC. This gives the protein CASRLGSDHRQETQYF.

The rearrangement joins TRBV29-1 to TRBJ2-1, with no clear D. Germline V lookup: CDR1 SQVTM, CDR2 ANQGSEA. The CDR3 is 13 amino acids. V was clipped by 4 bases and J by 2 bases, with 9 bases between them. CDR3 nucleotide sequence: TGCAGCGTTGGGGTGTTTCCCTACAATGAGCAGTTCTTC. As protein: CSVGVFPYNEQFF.

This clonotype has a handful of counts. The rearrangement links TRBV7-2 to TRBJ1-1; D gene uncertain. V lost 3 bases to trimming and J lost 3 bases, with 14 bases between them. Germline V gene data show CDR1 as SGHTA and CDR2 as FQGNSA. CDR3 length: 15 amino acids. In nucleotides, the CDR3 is TGTGCCAGCAGCTTTCCGGGAAGGCTGGACACTGAAGCTTTCTTT. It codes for CASSFPGRLDTEAFF.